The next 6 T cell receptor beta chains were all read from a single sample in a study of beta chain features in type 1 diabetes. Since all of the isolated RNA was reverse transcribed, expressed TCRB transcripts were what got sequenced. Method: immunoSEQ multiplex PCR; TCRdb's copy keeps in-frame clones and lacks some. The data contain 150,000 to 160,000 clones, 11% of them singletons. Sequenced sample: central memory CD4+ T cells from blood. These receptors originate from a man younger than 35 in good health.

The chain recombines TRBV10-3 with TRBJ2-1; D call uncertain. The V end was cut by 0 bases, the J end by 7 bases, with 7 bases between. Germline CDR1 ENHRY, CDR2 SYGVKD. This CDR3 is built from 13 residues. CDR3 nucleotides: TGTGCCATCAGTGAGTCAGGGTTGAATGAGCAGTTCTTC. Translation gives CAISESGLNEQFF.

In this sample, this clone turned up a few times. The chain is built from TRBV14 and TRBJ1-2; possibly TRBD1 for D (5 bases). Trimming stripped 4 bases from V and 6 bases from J, with 12 bases between. Germline CDR1 reads SGHDN; CDR2 reads FVKESK. The CDR3 is 13 residues long. DNA of the CDR3: TGTGCCAGCAGCCCCCAAAGGGGAGATGGCTACACCTTC. The encoded protein is CASSPQRGDGYTF.

With respect to this clone: Within the sample, other DNA sequences also encode this same CDR3. J is TRBJ1-3 and V is TRBV28; D possibly corresponds to TRBD1 (5 bases). The CDR3 is 15 residues long. Germline V gene data show CDR1 as MDHEN and CDR2 as SYDVKM. V gave up 3 bases and J gave up 0 bases, with 9 bases separating them. The CDR3 DNA reads as TGTGCCAGCAGTTTCCGGGGCAGCTCTGGAAACACCATATATTTT. It codes for CASSFRGSSGNTIYF. Based on the CDR3 plus reference TRBV28 and TRBJ1-3, the full variable domain is DVKVTQSSRYLVKRTGEKVFLECVQDMDHENMFWYRQDPGLGLRLIYFSYDVKMKEKGDIPEGYSVSREKKERFSLILESASTNQTSMYLCASSFRGSSGNTIYFGEGSWLTVV.

This clone came up a few times. This likely stems from a read error, as it lies one base from a far larger clone. V usage is TRBV4-3 and J usage is TRBJ2-6; no firm D call. Germline V gene data show CDR1 as LGHNA and CDR2 as YSLEER. The CDR3 is 15 residues long. The V and J ends lost 0 bases and 0 bases respectively, with 3 bases between them. Here the CDR3 reads CASSQDSSGANVLTF. CDR3 DNA: TGCGCCAGCAGCCAAGACAGCTCTGGGGCCAACGTCCTGACTTTC.

The chain employs TRBV12-5 and TRBJ1-2; the D gene is possibly TRBD1 (6 bases). This CDR3 has 15 amino acids. Trimming removed 1 base from V and 1 base from J, with 10 bases in between. The germline CDR1 and CDR2 sequences are LGHNT and FRNRAP. This chain's CDR3 is CASGLDRASNYGYTF. DNA for the CDR3: TGTGCTAGTGGTTTGGACAGGGCAAGTAACTATGGCTACACCTTC.

The V and J genes are TRBV7-2 and TRBJ2-3; no reliable D call. The germline V gene encodes CDR1 SGHTA and CDR2 FQGNSA. This CDR3 contains 15 residues. V shed 3 bases and J shed 1 base, with 11 bases lying between them. The CDR3 DNA reads TGTGCCAGCAGCTTCTTATTCGGCGGCACAGATACGCAGTATTTT. Protein product: CASSFLFGGTDTQYF.